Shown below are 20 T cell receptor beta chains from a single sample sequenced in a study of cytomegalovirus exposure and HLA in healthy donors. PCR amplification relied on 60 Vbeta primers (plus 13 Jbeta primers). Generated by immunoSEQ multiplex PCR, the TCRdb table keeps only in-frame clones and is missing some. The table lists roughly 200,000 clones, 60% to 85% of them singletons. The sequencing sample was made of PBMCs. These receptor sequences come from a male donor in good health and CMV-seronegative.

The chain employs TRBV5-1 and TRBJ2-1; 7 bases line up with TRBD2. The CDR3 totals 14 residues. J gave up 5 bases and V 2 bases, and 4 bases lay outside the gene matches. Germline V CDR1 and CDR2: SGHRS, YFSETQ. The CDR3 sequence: CASSLAGTNNEQFF. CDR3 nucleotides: TGCGCCAGCAGCTTAGCGGGGACCAACAATGAGCAGTTCTTC.

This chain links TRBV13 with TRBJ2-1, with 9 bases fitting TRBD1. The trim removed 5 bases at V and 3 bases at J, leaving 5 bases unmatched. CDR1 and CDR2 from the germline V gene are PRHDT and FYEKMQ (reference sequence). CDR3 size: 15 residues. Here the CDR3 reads CASSTPGQGYNEQFF. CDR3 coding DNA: TGTGCCAGCAGCACTCCGGGACAGGGCTACAATGAGCAGTTCTTC.

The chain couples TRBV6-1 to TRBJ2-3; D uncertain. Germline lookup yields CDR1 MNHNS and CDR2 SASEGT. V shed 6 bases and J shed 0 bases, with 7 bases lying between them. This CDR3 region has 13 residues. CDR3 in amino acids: CASSVSSTDTQYF. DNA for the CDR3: TGTGCCAGCAGCGTTTCTAGCACAGATACGCAGTATTTT.

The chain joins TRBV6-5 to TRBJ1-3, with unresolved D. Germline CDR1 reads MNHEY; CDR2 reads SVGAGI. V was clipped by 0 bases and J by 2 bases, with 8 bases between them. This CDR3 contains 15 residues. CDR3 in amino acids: CASSYSWRAGNTIYF. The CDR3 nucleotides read TGTGCCAGCAGTTACTCTTGGAGGGCTGGAAACACCATATATTTT.

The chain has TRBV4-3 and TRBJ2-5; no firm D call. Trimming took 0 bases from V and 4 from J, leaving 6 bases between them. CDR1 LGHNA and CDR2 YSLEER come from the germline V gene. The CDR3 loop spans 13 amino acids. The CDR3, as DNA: TGCGCCAGCAGCCAAGAACGAGTAGAGACCCAGTACTTC. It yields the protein CASSQERVETQYF.

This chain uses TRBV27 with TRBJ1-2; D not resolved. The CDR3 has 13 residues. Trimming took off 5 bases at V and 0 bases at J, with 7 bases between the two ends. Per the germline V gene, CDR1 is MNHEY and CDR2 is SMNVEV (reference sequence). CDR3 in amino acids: CASSVGANYGYTF. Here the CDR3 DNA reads TGTGCCAGCAGTGTGGGCGCTAACTATGGCTACACCTTC.

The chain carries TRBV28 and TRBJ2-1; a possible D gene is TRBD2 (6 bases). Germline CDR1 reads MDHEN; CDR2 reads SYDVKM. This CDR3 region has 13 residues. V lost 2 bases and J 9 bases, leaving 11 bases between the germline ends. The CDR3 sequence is CASSLTRRGEQFF. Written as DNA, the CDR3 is TGTGCCAGCAGTTTAACGAGGCGGGGTGAGCAGTTCTTC.

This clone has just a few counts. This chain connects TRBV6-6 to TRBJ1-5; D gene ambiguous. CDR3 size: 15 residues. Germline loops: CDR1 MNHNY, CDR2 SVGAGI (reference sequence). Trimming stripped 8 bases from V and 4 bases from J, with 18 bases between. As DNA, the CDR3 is TGTGCCAGCTCTTGGGAAAGGGCGGGAAATCAGCCCCAGCATTTT. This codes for CASSWERAGNQPQHF.

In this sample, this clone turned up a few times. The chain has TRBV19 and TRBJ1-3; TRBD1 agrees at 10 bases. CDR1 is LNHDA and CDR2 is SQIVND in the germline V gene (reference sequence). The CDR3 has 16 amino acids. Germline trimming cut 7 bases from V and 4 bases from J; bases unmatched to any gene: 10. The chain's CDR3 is CASTDRGRTRGNTIYF. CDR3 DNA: TGTGCCAGTACCGACAGGGGGCGAACTCGCGGAAACACCATATATTTT.

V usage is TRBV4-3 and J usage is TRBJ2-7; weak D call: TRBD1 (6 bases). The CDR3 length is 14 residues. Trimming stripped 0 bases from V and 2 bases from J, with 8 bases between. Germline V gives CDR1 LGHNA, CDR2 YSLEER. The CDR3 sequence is CASSQDRGPYEQYF. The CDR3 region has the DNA TGCGCCAGCAGCCAAGACAGGGGACCCTACGAGCAGTACTTC.

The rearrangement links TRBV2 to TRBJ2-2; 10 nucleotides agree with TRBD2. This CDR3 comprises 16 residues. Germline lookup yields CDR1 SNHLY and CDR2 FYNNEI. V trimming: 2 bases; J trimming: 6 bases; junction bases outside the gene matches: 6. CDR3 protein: CASSERSGRAAGELFF. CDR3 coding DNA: TGTGCCAGCAGTGAAAGAAGCGGGAGGGCCGCCGGGGAGCTGTTTTTT.

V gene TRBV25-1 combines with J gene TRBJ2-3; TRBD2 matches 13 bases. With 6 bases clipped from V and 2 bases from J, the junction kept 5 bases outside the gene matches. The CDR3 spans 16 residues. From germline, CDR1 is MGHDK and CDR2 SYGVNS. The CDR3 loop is CASSGLAGVITDTQYF. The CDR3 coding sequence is TGTGCCAGCAGCGGACTAGCGGGAGTGATCACAGATACGCAGTATTTT.

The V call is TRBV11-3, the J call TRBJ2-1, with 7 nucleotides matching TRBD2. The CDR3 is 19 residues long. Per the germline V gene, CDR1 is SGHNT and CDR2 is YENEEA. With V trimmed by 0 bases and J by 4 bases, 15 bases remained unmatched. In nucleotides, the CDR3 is TGTGCCAGCAGCTTAGATCAAAGCGGGACCACCGCTCAATACAATGAGCAGTTCTTC. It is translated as CASSLDQSGTTAQYNEQFF. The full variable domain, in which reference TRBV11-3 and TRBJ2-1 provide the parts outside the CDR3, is EAGVVQSPRYKIIEKKQPVAFWCNPISGHNTLYWYLQNLGQGPELLIRYENEEAVDDSQLPKDRFSAERLKGVDSTLKIQPAELGDSAVYLCASSLDQSGTTAQYNEQFFGPGTRLTVL.

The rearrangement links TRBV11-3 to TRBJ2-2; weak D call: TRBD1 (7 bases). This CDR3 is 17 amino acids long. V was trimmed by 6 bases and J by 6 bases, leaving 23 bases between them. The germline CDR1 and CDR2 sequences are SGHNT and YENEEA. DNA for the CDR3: TGTGCCAGCAGTCCCCGGCTCGGGCAGGGGGGAGCCGGGGAGCTGTTTTTT. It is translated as CASSPRLGQGGAGELFF.

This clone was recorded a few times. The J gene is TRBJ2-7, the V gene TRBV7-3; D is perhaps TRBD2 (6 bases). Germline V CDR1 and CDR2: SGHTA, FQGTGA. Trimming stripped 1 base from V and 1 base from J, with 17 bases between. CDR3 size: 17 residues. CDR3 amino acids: CASSLNGGREGSYEQYF. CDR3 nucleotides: TGTGCCAGCAGCTTAAACGGGGGTAGGGAAGGTTCCTACGAGCAGTACTTC.

The CDR3 loop is CAIRTGEGNEQFF. The CDR3 DNA reads TGTGCCATCAGGACAGGGGAGGGCAATGAGCAGTTCTTC. The J gene is TRBJ2-1, the V gene TRBV10-3, with TRBD1 as a possible D gene (8 bases). The germline V gene has CDR1 ENHRY and CDR2 SYGVKD. CDR3 length equals 13 residues. V was trimmed by 6 bases and J by 6 bases, leaving 12 bases between them.

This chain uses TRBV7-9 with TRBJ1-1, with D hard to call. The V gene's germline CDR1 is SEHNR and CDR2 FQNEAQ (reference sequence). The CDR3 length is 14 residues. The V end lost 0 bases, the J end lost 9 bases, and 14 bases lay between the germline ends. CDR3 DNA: TGTGCCAGCAGCTTAGCGCTAGAAGGAGAGAAAGCTTTCTTT. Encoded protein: CASSLALEGEKAFF.

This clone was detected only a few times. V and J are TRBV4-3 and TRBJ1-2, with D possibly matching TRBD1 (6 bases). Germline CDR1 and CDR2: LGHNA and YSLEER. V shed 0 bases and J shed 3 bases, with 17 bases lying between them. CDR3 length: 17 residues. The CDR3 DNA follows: TGCGCCAGCAGCCAAGATTTCCGGGCAGGGGCGGACTATGGCTACACCTTC. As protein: CASSQDFRAGADYGYTF.

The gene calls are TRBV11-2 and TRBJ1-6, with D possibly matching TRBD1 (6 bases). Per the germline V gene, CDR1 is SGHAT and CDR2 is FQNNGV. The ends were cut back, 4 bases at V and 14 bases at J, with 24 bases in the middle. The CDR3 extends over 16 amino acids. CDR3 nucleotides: TGTGCCAGCAGCTCCGGACAGAACCTACTCTTAGGGGCCCTCCACTTT. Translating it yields CASSSGQNLLLGALHF.

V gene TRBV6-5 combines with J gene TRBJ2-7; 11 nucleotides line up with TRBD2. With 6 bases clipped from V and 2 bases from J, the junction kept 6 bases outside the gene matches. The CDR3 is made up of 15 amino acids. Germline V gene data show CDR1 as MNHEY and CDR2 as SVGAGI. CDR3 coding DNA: TGTGCCAGCAGGCCCGGACTAGCGGGTACCTACGAGCAGTACTTC. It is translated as CASRPGLAGTYEQYF.